This T cell receptor beta chain stems from a study of shared clonotypes between healthy human individuals. As for the study in general: CD4 naive and CD4 memory each took three plates per donor, while CD8 naive took two and CD8 memory one.

Genomic DNA of each subset was evenly split across several immunoSEQ plates. Clones were read by immunoSEQ multiplex PCR, and TCRdb kept only the in-frame ones, dropping some. The sample consists of about 770,000 clones, 55% to 80% of them appearing once. The CDR3 totals 13 residues. The germline V and J ends were trimmed by 3 bases and 12 bases, with 15 bases remaining between them. CDR1 LNHDA and CDR2 SQIVND come from the germline V gene (reference sequence). This clonotype was obtained from a woman between 25 and 40 years old in good health. V usage is TRBV19 and J usage is TRBJ2-1; D is unresolved. Sequencing was done on a sample of memory CD4+ T cells sorted from blood. The subset was: CD45RA-negative fraction. In DNA, the CDR3 is TGTGCCAGTAGTATCGCGAAGGGAAGAGGGCAGTTCTTC. It yields the protein CASSIAKGRGQFF.